These T cell receptor beta chains were read from a single sample in a study of blood T cell repertoires in COVID-19. The data were produced by immunoSEQ multiplex PCR, yet TCRdb's version contains in-frame clones alone and is incomplete. The sample has hundreds of thousands of clones; around 90% are singletons. The sequencing input was peripheral blood. The receptors originated from a woman aged 50 to 65 who had recovered from COVID-19. CDR3s include the opening cysteine and the closing phenylalanine or tryptophan. The order of the fields is clone size, J gene, D gene, V gene, CDR3 protein. D genes are given only for firm matches. The size of a clone is reported for some rows only, either as once, few or many, or as a class for expanded clones.

size: NA
J: TRBJ2-5
D: TRBD2
V: TRBV19
CDR3: CASSTRTSGSETQYF

size: NA
J: TRBJ1-1
D: NA
V: TRBV9
CDR3: CASRPTGTTEAFF

size: NA
J: TRBJ2-1
D: TRBD2
V: TRBV11-3
CDR3: CASSLTSGSIHNEQFF

size: once
J: TRBJ1-2
D: TRBD1
V: TRBV19
CDR3: CASSIWVAAPGQGNYGYTF

size: NA
J: TRBJ1-1
D: NA
V: TRBV9
CDR3: CASSAVNTEAFF

size: NA
J: TRBJ2-7
D: NA
V: TRBV2
CDR3: CASSEGTAAYEQYF

size: NA
J: TRBJ2-5
D: TRBD1
V: TRBV5-1
CDR3: CASSLAPTGSQETQYF

size: few
J: TRBJ2-3
D: NA
V: TRBV7-2
CDR3: CASSLTISFSDTQYF

size: once
J: TRBJ2-5
D: TRBD1
V: TRBV7-6
CDR3: CASRRDRATQETQYF

size: NA
J: TRBJ2-7
D: NA
V: TRBV5-1
CDR3: CASSLGPGSSYEQYF

size: few
J: TRBJ2-7
D: NA
V: TRBV5-1
CDR3: CASSLTSGAYEQYF

size: NA
J: TRBJ2-3
D: NA
V: TRBV6-5
CDR3: CASSLWTTSTDTQYF

size: once
J: TRBJ1-5
D: TRBD1
V: TRBV6-6
CDR3: CASSSGGRGRQPQHF

size: NA
J: TRBJ1-2
D: NA
V: TRBV11-2
CDR3: CASSSTAKANYGYTF

size: NA
J: TRBJ2-6
D: NA
V: TRBV13
CDR3: CASSRRTSGANVLTF

size: NA
J: TRBJ1-6
D: TRBD1
V: TRBV5-4
CDR3: CASSEGQGRWSPLHF

size: NA
J: TRBJ1-2
D: NA
V: TRBV6-5
CDR3: CASSLRGARGYTF

size: many
J: TRBJ2-1
D: NA
V: TRBV5-1
CDR3: CASSRSAAYNEQFF

size: NA
J: TRBJ1-1
D: NA
V: TRBV5-1
CDR3: CASSLAGRRDTEAFF

size: NA
J: TRBJ1-1
D: NA
V: TRBV18
CDR3: CASSPGGGANTEAFF

size: NA
J: TRBJ2-7
D: NA
V: TRBV7-9
CDR3: CASSGWTGRDEQYF

size: NA
J: TRBJ1-1
D: NA
V: TRBV5-1
CDR3: CASSLSPEAEAFF

size: NA
J: TRBJ1-2
D: TRBD1
V: TRBV11-2
CDR3: CASSFRDGTGGRGYGYTF